This paragraph covers one T cell receptor (beta chain) sequence. Its cognate antigen is unknown. Libraries were prepared by immunoSEQ multiplex PCR; TCRdb keeps only in-frame clonotypes and omits some of them. The sample consists of fewer than 70,000 clones, around 90% of them appearing once. V dropped 3 bases and J dropped 1; count of bases not matched to a gene: 6. The germline gives CDR1 SGHTA, CDR2 FQGNSA. This CDR3 comprises 18 residues. The data stem from a study of T cell responses to AZD1222 COVID-19 vaccine. Notes on the study in general: Most donors were white British, females outnumbered males, and clonal diversity was possibly underestimated.

The receptor's source is an adult in good health. The specimen comprised peripheral blood, sampled on day 0 of AZD1222 vaccination. The chain employs TRBV7-2 and TRBJ2-2; TRBD2 matches at 12 bases. CDR3 sequence: CASSFSTSGGLNTGELFF. The CDR3 DNA sequence: TGTGCCAGCAGCTTCTCGACTAGCGGGGGCTTGAACACCGGGGAGCTGTTTTTT.